The 2 T cell receptor beta chains presented below share a single source sample, sequenced in a study of cytomegalovirus exposure and HLA in healthy donors. The PCR used 60 Vbeta and 13 Jbeta primers. Profiling relied on immunoSEQ multiplex PCR, and the TCRdb table lists in-frame clones only, not all of them. The sample consists of 110,000 or so clones, around 77% of them appearing once. Sequenced material: PBMCs. The receptors stem from a man between 18 and 29 years old in good health and CMV-seropositive.

The V and J genes are TRBV30 and TRBJ2-7, with D tentatively TRBD2 (7 bases). V lost 3 bases to trimming and J lost 4 bases, with 10 bases between them. Germline CDR1 reads GTSNPN; CDR2 reads SVGIG (reference sequence). The CDR3 sequence is 12 residues long. The CDR3 DNA follows: TGTGCCTGGAGCGGGGGGCTGTACGAGCAGTACTTC. Amino acid sequence: CAWSGGLYEQYF. The whole variable domain, filled in from reference TRBV30 and TRBJ2-7, reads SQTIHQWPATLVQPVGSPLSLECTVEGTSNPNLYWYRQAAGRGLQLLFYSVGIGQISSEVPQNLSASRPQDRQFILSSKKLLLSDSGFYLCAWSGGLYEQYFGPGTRLTVT.

The CDR3 loop reads CASSRADSRNQPQHF. The DNA for the CDR3 is TGTGCCAGTAGTAGAGCCGACAGCCGGAATCAGCCCCAGCATTTT. The J gene is TRBJ1-5, the V gene TRBV19; possibly TRBD1 for D (5 bases). Trimming took off 4 bases at V and 4 bases at J, with 14 bases between the two ends. The germline V gene encodes CDR1 LNHDA and CDR2 SQIVND (reference sequence). The CDR3 totals 15 residues.